This TCR beta chain was sequenced in a study of blood T cell repertoires in COVID-19. Across the study: The United States, Italy and Spain supplied acute and convalescent COVID-19 samples. The cDNA or gDNA used as material had been derived from T cells, B-cell-depleted T cells, or PBMCs.

In the authors' workflow: Reference gene primer amplification yielded estimated nucleated cell counts. Using immunoSEQ multiplex PCR, the repertoire was profiled, and TCRdb retains in-frame clones only, with some absent. V and J calls and clone size follow that table, whereas D and trimming were derived from the DNA. The sample records approximately 190,000 clones, 65% to 90% being singletons. This CDR3 comprises 14 residues. Germline CDR1 and CDR2: SQVTM and ANQGSEA. Deletions cut 6 bases from V and 0 bases from J, with 13 bases between. The table lists this clone with a count of one. The specimen sequenced was peripheral blood. The source is a man aged 80 or over with acute or convalescent COVID-19. The rearrangement links TRBV29-1 to TRBJ2-3; D is uncertain. The DNA of the CDR3 is TGCAGCGTCGACGCTGGAGCTAGCACAGATACGCAGTATTTT. This sequence encodes CSVDAGASTDTQYF.